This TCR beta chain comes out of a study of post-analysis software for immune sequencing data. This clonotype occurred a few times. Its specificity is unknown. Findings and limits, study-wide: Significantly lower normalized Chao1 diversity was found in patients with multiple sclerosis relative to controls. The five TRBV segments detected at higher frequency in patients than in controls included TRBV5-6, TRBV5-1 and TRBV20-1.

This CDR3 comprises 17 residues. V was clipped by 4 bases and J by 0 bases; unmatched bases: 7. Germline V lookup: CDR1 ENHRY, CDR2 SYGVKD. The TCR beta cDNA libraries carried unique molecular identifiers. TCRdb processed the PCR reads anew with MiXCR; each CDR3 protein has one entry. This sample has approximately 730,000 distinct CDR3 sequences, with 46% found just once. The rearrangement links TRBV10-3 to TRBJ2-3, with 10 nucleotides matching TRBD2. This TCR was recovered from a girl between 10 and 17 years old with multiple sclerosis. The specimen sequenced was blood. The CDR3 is CAISVRQAGGSTDTQYF. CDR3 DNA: TGTGCCATCAGTGTAAGGCAAGCGGGAGGGAGCACAGATACGCAGTATTTT.